One sample yielded the 9 T cell receptor beta chains listed below, sequenced in a study of cytomegalovirus exposure and HLA in healthy donors. PCR primers comprised 60 Vbeta and 13 Jbeta primers. Only in-frame clones appear in the TCRdb table, and some are missing; sequencing was by immunoSEQ multiplex PCR. The sample shows about 82,000 clones, approximately 69% of them seen only once. Sequenced: PBMCs. Receptor source: a man aged 35 to 55 in good health and CMV-seropositive.

The gene calls are TRBV4-3 and TRBJ2-3, with D tentatively TRBD1 (6 bases). Germline CDR1 and CDR2: LGHNA and YSLEER. The CDR3 totals 17 residues. V gave up 0 bases and J gave up 8 bases, with 21 bases separating them. The CDR3 DNA reads as TGCGCCAGCAGCCAAGAGGGCCAAGGGTCGCTAGGGGGTACGCAGTATTTT. This sequence encodes CASSQEGQGSLGGTQYF.

The chain carries TRBV5-6 and TRBJ2-3; TRBD2 agrees at 12 bases. The CDR3 is made up of 18 amino acids. Losses at the gene ends were 2 bases for V and 7 bases for J; bases not matched to a gene: 14. CDR1 is SGHDT, CDR2 YYEEEE, per germline. The chain's CDR3 is CASSFPGETSGSLNTQYF. In nucleotides, the CDR3 is TGTGCCAGCAGCTTTCCCGGTGAGACTAGCGGGAGTTTGAATACGCAGTATTTT.

Written as DNA, the CDR3 is TGTGCCAGCAGGGTTGGGACTGAGGGAAACACCATATATTTT. Its translation is CASRVGTEGNTIYF. The J gene is TRBJ1-3, the V gene TRBV2, with TRBD1 as a possible D gene (5 bases). Germline assignment: CDR1 SNHLY and CDR2 FYNNEI. The V and J ends lost 6 bases and 4 bases respectively, with 13 bases between them. The CDR3 is 14 residues long.

The chain employs TRBV9 and TRBJ2-7; 9 bases map to TRBD1. Germline CDR1 reads SGDLS; CDR2 reads YYNGEE. The CDR3 loop spans 12 amino acids. The ends lost 4 bases at V and 6 bases at J; junction bases unmatched: 2. In DNA form, the CDR3 reads TGTGCCAGCAGCATGGACAGGGGCGAGCAGTACTTC. Amino acids: CASSMDRGEQYF.

This clone has more than one count but fewer than ten. The chain is built from TRBV7-9 and TRBJ1-1, with D uncertain. V lost 5 bases and J 7 bases, leaving 11 bases between the germline ends. The germline V gene has CDR1 SEHNR and CDR2 FQNEAQ (reference sequence). This CDR3 comprises 12 residues. The CDR3 DNA reads as TGTGCCAGCAGCCCGGACTCCCTTGAAGCTTTCTTT. This encodes CASSPDSLEAFF.

The chain couples TRBV28 to TRBJ1-2; D unclear. The V gene's germline CDR1 is MDHEN and CDR2 SYDVKM. V dropped 4 bases and J dropped 7 bases, with 10 bases sitting between them. The CDR3 runs to 12 residues. The CDR3 loop reads CASSSSGSGYTF. The CDR3 DNA follows: TGTGCCAGCAGTTCGTCAGGAAGTGGCTACACCTTC.

This clone was counted a few times. V usage is TRBV6-5 and J usage is TRBJ2-1; possible D gene TRBD2, 5 bases. The CDR3 consists of 14 residues. Germline-derived CDR1 and CDR2 are MNHEY and SVGAGI. V was shortened by 0 bases and J by 7 bases, with 10 bases between the two germline ends. The CDR3 nucleotides are TGTGCCAGCAGTTACTCTCACTCGGGGAATGAGCAGTTCTTC. Amino acids: CASSYSHSGNEQFF.

V is TRBV5-5 and J is TRBJ1-5; D perhaps matches TRBD1 (5 bases). Germline CDR1 SGHKS, CDR2 YYEKEE (reference sequence). This CDR3 contains 14 residues. V gave up 4 bases and J gave up 4 bases, with 12 bases separating them. The chain's CDR3 is CASSLGLGNQPQHF. DNA for the CDR3: TGTGCCAGCAGCCTGGGACTCGGAAATCAGCCCCAGCATTTT.

The rearrangement links TRBV29-1 to TRBJ1-6; tentative D call: TRBD1 (6 bases). The length of the CDR3 is 13 residues. V dropped 7 bases and J dropped 7 bases, with 14 bases sitting between them. CDR1 and CDR2 (germline): SQVTM, ANQGSEA. DNA for the CDR3: TGCAGCGCGCAACAGGGTGGAAATTCACCCCTCCACTTT. Translation gives CSAQQGGNSPLHF.